The T cell receptor beta chain under discussion was sequenced for a study of T cells in Graves' hyperthyroidism and ophthalmopathy. Whole-study results and caveats: Stable hyperthyroidism was separated from ophthalmopathy by a model based on 13 V-J features.

This clonotype came up many times. Antigen specificity is unknown. TCR beta CDR3 sequences were amplified from RNA transcripts. In the first-round RT-PCR of the TCR CDR3, the HTBI primer set was used. Each CDR3 protein is one row after TCRdb ran MiXCR on the multiplex PCR reads. The data show about 600,000 distinct CDR3 sequences, 16% seen once. J gave up 0 bases and V 1 base, and 9 bases lay outside the gene matches. Germline V gives CDR1 MDHEN, CDR2 SYDVKM. CDR3 size: 18 residues. The sequence was obtained from a woman in her thirties or forties with Graves' ophthalmopathy. The sample was blood. V is TRBV28 and J is TRBJ1-2, with 9 bases matching TRBD1. The chain's CDR3 is CASSLSLTGGGPNYGYTF. As DNA, the CDR3 is TGTGCCAGCAGTTTATCCCTGACAGGGGGGGGTCCTAACTATGGCTACACCTTC.